This entry features one T cell receptor (beta chain) sequence. Trimming took off 0 bases at V and 4 bases at J, with 18 bases between the two ends. In germline, CDR1 is GTSNPN, CDR2 SVGIG (reference sequence). The CDR3 covers 16 residues. The data originate from a study of blood T cell repertoires in COVID-19. Study processing details: Scientists estimated how many nucleated cells there were by amplifying reference gene primers. The method was immunoSEQ multiplex PCR; TCRdb's version includes in-frame clones alone and lacks a portion of them. The V and J calls and the clone size are those of that table, but D and trimming were determined from the DNA. The sample contains around 160,000 clones, 80% to 90% of which appear only once. Seattle's enrolled individuals joined amid active infection and were then monitored longitudinally.

This clonotype was obtained from a woman between 55 and 75 years old with COVID-19, enrolled during active disease. The gene calls are TRBV30 and TRBJ2-5; TRBD2 is a possible D gene (6 bases). Material: peripheral blood. This CDR3 is CAWSVRRGLYSETQYF. For the CDR3, the DNA is TGTGCCTGGAGTGTACGGCGGGGACTTTATTCAGAGACCCAGTACTTC.